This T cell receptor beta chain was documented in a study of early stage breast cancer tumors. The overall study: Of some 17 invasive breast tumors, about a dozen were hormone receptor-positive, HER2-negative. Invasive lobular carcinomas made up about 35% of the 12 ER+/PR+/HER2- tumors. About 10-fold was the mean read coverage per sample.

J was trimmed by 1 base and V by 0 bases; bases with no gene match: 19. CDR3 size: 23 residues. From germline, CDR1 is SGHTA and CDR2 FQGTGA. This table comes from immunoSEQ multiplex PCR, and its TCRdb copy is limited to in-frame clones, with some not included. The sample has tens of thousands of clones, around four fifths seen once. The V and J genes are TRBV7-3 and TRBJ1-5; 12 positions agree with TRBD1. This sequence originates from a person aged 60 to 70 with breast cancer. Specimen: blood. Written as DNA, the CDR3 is TGTGCCAGCAGCTTAACGGACCTGTTCAGTCTAGGGACAGGGGGCCGGAGCAATCAGCCCCAGCATTTT. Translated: CASSLTDLFSLGTGGRSNQPQHF.